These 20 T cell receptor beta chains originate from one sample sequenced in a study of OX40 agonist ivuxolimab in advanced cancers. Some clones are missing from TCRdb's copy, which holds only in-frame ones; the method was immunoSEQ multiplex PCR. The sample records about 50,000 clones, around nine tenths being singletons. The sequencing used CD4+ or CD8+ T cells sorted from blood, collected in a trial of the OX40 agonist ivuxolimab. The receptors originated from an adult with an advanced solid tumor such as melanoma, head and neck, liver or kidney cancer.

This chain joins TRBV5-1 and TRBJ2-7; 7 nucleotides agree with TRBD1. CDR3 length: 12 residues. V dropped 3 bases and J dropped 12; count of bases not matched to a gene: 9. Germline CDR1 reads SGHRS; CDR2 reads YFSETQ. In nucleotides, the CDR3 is TGCGCCAGCAGCTACAATCCGGGACAGCGGTACTTC. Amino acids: CASSYNPGQRYF.

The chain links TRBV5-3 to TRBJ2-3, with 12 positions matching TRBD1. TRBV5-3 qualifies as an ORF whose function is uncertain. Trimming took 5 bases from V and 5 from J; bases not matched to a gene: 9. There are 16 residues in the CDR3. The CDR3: CARRETGTGGVDTQYF. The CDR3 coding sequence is TGTGCCAGAAGGGAAACCGGGACAGGGGGCGTAGATACGCAGTATTTT.

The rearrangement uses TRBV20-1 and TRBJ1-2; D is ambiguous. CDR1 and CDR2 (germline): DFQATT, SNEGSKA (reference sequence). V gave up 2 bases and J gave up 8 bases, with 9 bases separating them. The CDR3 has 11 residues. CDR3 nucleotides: TGCAGTGCTAGAAGAGAAGGGGGCTACACCTTC. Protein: CSARREGGYTF.

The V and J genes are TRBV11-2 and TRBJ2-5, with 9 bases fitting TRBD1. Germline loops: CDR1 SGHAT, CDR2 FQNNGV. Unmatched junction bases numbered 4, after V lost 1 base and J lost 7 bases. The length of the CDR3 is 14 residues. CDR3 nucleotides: TGTGCCAGCAGCTTAGGGCCGGGACAGGGGACCCAGTACTTC. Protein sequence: CASSLGPGQGTQYF.

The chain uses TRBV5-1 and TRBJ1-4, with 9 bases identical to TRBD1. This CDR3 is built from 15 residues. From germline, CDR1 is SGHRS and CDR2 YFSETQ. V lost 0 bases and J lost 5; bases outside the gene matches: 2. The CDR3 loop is CASSLVGTGNEKLFF. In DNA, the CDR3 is TGCGCCAGCAGCTTGGTTGGGACAGGGAATGAAAAACTGTTTTTT.

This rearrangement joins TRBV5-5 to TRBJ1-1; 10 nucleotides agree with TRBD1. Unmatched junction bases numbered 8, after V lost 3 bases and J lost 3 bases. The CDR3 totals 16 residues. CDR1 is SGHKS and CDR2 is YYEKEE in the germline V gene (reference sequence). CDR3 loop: CASSSLPGQGYTEAFF. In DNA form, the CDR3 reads TGTGCCAGCAGCTCTCTACCGGGACAGGGGTACACTGAAGCTTTCTTT.

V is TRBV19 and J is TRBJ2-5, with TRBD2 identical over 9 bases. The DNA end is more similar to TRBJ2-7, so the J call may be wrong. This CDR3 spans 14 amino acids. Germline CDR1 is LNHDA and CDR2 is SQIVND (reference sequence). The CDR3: CASSMVSGSYEQYF. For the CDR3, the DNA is TGTGCCAGTAGTATGGTTAGCGGGAGTTACGAGCAGTACTTC.

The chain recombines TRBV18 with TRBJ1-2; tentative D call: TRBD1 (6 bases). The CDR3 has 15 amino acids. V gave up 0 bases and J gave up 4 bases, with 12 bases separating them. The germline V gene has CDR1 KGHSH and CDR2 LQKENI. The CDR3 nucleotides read TGTGCCAGCTCACCACCGGACCGACAGGCCTATGGCTACACCTTC. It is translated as CASSPPDRQAYGYTF.

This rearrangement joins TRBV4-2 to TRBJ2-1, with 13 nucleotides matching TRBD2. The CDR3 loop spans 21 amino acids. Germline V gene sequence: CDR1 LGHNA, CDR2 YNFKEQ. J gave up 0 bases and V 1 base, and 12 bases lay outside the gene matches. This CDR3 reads CASSQVIVGTSGILSYNEQFF. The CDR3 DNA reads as TGTGCCAGCAGCCAAGTAATTGTTGGGACTAGCGGGATCCTCTCCTACAATGAGCAGTTCTTC.

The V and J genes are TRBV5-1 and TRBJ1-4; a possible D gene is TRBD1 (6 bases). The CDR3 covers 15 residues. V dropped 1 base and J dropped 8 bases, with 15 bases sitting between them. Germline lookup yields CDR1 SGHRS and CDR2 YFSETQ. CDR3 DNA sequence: TGCGCCAGCAGCTTGAATGACGGGGGCAGGGAAAAACTGTTTTTT. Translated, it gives CASSLNDGGREKLFF.

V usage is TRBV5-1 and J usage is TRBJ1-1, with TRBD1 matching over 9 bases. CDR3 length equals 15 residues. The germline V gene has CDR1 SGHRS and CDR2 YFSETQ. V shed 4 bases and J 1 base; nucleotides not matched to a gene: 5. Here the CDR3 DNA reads TGCGCCAGCAGCACAGGGGGCTATGGGAACACTGAAGCTTTCTTT. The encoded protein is CASSTGGYGNTEAFF.

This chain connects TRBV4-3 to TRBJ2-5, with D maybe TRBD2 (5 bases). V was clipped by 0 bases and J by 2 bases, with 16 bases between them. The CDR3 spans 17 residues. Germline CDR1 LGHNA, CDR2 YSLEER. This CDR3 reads CASSQDRWTWRQETQYF. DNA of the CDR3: TGCGCCAGCAGCCAAGATCGCTGGACTTGGCGTCAAGAGACCCAGTACTTC.

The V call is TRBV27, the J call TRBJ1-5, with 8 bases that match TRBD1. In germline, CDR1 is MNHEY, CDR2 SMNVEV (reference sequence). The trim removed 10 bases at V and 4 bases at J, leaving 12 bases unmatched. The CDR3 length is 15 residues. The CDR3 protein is CATAGGANRNQPQHF. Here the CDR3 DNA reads TGTGCCACGGCAGGGGGCGCGAATAGGAATCAGCCCCAGCATTTT.

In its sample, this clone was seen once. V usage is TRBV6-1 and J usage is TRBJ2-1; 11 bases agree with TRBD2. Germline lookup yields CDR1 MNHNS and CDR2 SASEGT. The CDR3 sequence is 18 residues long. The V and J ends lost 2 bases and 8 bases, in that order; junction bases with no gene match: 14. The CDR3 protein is CASSENDVAGGDLDEQFF. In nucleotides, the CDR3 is TGTGCCAGCAGTGAAAATGATGTAGCGGGAGGGGATTTGGATGAGCAGTTCTTC.

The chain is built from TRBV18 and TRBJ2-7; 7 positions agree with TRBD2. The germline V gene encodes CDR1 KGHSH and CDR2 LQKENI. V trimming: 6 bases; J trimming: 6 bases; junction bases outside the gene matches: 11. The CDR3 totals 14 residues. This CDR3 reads CASSPRGDVPEQYF. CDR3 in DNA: TGTGCCAGCTCCCCTCGGGGGGACGTCCCCGAGCAGTACTTC.

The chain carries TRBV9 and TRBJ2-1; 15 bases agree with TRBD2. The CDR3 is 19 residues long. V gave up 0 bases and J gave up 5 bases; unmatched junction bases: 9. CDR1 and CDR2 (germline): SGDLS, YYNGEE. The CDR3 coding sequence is TGTGCCAGCAGCGTAGATCCCGGACTAGCGGGAGGGCCGGACAATGAGCAGTTCTTC. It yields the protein CASSVDPGLAGGPDNEQFF.

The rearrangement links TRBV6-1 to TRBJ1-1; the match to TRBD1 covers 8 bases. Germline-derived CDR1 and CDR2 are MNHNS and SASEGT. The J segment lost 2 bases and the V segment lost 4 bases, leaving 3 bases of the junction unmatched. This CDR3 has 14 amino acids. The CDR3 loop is CASSGPGGNTEAFF. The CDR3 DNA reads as TGTGCCAGCAGTGGACCAGGGGGCAACACTGAAGCTTTCTTT.

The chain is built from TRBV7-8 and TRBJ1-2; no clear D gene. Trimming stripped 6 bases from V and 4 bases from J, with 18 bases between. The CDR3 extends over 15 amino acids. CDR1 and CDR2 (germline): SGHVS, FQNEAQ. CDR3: CASSHQLGGAYGYTF. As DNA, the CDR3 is TGTGCCAGCAGTCACCAACTGGGAGGCGCCTATGGCTACACCTTC.

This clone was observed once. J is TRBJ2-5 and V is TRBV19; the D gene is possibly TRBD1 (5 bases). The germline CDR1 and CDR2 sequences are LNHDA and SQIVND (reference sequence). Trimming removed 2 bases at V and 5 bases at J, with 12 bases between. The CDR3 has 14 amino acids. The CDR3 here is CASSIQGSQETQYF. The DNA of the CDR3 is TGTGCCAGTAGTATACAGGGATCACAGGAGACCCAGTACTTC.

CDR3 nucleotides: TGTGCCAGCAAGAGCTCCTATAATTCACCCCTCCACTTT. It is translated as CASKSSYNSPLHF. The genes are TRBV6-6 and TRBJ1-6; no clear D. Germline-derived CDR1 and CDR2 are MNHNY and SVGAGI (reference sequence). CDR3 length equals 13 residues. V lost 7 bases and J 0 bases, leaving 4 bases between the germline ends.